This T cell receptor beta chain was observed in a study of beta chain features in type 1 diabetes (dated by TCRdb to the late 2010s). As for the study more broadly: No differences in mean age, gender distribution, total cell number or subset yield were found between patients and healthy donors. The study compared the TCRB repertoires of sorted circulating CD4+ T cell subsets in recently diagnosed type 1 diabetes patients with those in matched healthy donors. Naive and central memory subsets were obtained from all 30 or so donors, but regulatory and stem cell-like memory subsets were isolated from only 8 patients and about 8 healthy donors. A total of around 110,000,000 sorted cells were examined across all samples, and a strong correlation was observed between cell number per subset and RNA yield.

The germline V gene encodes CDR1 SGHTA and CDR2 FQGNSA. The junction shows trimming of 5 bases on V and 4 bases on J, plus 6 bases between the germline ends. CDR3 length: 13 amino acids, cysteine to phenylalanine. Just CDR3 DNA is preserved here, 39 bases in frame from base 1. The entire isolated RNA was reverse transcribed using the High Capacity cDNA Reverse Transcription Kit, and thus expressed TCRB transcripts were sequenced. Deep immunoSEQ sequencing was applied to naive, central memory and regulatory T cell samples, giving an average of about 3.6 million total reads per sample. Sorted cells were lysed in RLT buffer and RNA was extracted with DNase-treated RNeasy Micro or Mini kits, depending on cell number. Each cell subset was processed separately to prevent cross-contamination, with patient and healthy donor samples processed together. The immunoSEQ multiplex PCR was used to amplify TCRB sequences from cDNA, generating 87-bp fragments that spanned the CDR3 region. Sequencing of the amplicons was performed on the Illumina HiSeq platform. Per the authors' processing: Synthetic template baselines were used to correct PCR bias computationally, reads within Hamming distance 2 were collapsed together, and singletons that could not be merged were discarded. Reads were aligned against IMGT so that V, D and J genes, CDR3 length and insertions or deletions at six rearrangement sites could be assigned. Within each subset, clonotype counts were normalized to the number of sorted cells before true diversity and Gini coefficients were calculated with the tcR R package. The overlap coefficient, calculated on TCRB nucleotide sequences, was used to quantify repertoire sharing. As a proxy for the pre-selection repertoire, out-of-frame TCRB sequences from naive cells were analyzed. As stored in TCRdb, this immuneACCESS dataset retains in-frame rearrangements with V and J assigned. A fraction of the clones does not appear; measured against another copy, unresolved V genes explain less than half of the discrepancy, and the remainder lacks a known reason. The D gene and trimming were derived from the DNA, and the V and J assignments and clone size from that table. Recorded for this sample are 430,000 or so clones; 9.5% to 12% of them occurred a single time. 0.045% to 0.06% of the sample belongs to the ten largest clones.

Worth noting for this clone: The target of this receptor is not known. One base away there is no much larger clone; base qualities are not given.

General study outcomes and caveats: Because cDNA was sequenced instead of genomic DNA, activated cells with high expression could be over-represented, although the groups did not differ in activation or CD3 levels. In all four CD4+ subsets, TCRB CDR3 length was moderately but significantly shorter in type 1 diabetes patients. At VDJ recombination sites, type 1 diabetes patients had fewer insertions and more deleted nucleotides, which implies abnormalities in thymic rearrangement. Only small numbers of individuals were included in the HLA sub-analyses, which left unresolved whether HLA type had any influence on TCRB rearrangement. Naive, central memory and regulatory TCRB repertoires appeared more similar among patients than among healthy donors. PCR may preferentially amplify shorter templates, but because patient and control samples were amplified and corrected together, any resulting skew would affect both groups equally.

Each donor gave one peripheral blood draw, roughly 0.12 L on average, collected into heparinised tubes. A BD FACSAria II and a panel including CD45RO, CCR7, CD25, CD127, CD95 and CD27 were used to sort naive, central memory, regulatory and stem cell-like memory CD4+ T cells. A purity above 98% was achieved for all sorted populations. PBMCs were isolated right away by Lymphoprep density gradient centrifugation and were stained directly, without culture. To minimize batch effects, samples were stained and sorted in pairs, one healthy donor with one patient per experiment. Sequenced sample: naive CD4+ T cells from blood. The cell subset or site tag for this specimen amounts to: true naive CD4+ T cells. The receptor comes from a young woman in good health. The rearranged chain carries TRBV7-2 and TRBJ2-6; no D segment can be confidently identified. The CDR3 region reads CASSTYGANVLTF. The DNA sequence is TGTGCCAGCAGCACCTACGGGGCCAACGTCCTGACTTTC.